The sequence of this T cell receptor delta chain was determined in a study of gamma-delta chains in newborns, infants, children. About the study: Polyclonal expansion of innate γδ T cells after birth follows microbial exposure.

TCRdb fed the reads into CATT to redo clone calling. The sample holds under 7,000 delta-chain clones; around 11% are singletons and the top ten take approximately 7.1%. In its sample, this clone ranks as medium-sized. V was cut by 1 base and J by 7 bases, with 45 bases left in between. This CDR3 has 24 residues. Germline assignment: CDR1 GEAIGNYY and CDR2 EKD. The clonotype comes from a child who was a newborn, infant or young child, either healthy, febrile or measles-vaccinated (not recorded which). Input material: blood. This rearrangement joins TRDV2 to TRDJ1; D is possibly TRDD3 (6 bases). The CDR3 DNA is TGTGCCTGTGACACGTTGGGGATCGTAGACACACCCTCGACCTTCAAGACCCATGTCCCTAAACTCATCTTT. This translates into CACDTLGIVDTPSTFKTHVPKLIF.